This TCR beta chain was identified in a study of shared T cell receptors in the human thymus. Sequencing used immunoSEQ multiplex PCR; TCRdb keeps in-frame clones, though not all of them. In the table there are about 660,000 clones, approximately 90% of which are singletons. This CDR3 has 18 residues. V dropped 1 base and J dropped 0 bases, with 17 bases sitting between them. Germline assignment: CDR1 SGHAT and CDR2 FQNNGV. These data also featured in a second study, about human thymus T cells. That study adds: Corrective surgery for congenital heart defects was being performed on the healthy Finnish infants who served as donors. Resected material from corrective heart surgery provided the thymus tissue analysed. Thymic and blood repertoires appeared to show biased V and J gene usage.

The chain joins TRBV11-2 to TRBJ2-3; perhaps TRBD1 as D (6 bases). The specimen sequenced was thymocytes. This receptor was identified in a boy in the first two years of life with a congenital heart defect. CDR3 DNA sequence: TGTGCCAGCAGCTTAGGGGGGCCAGCAACCTTAAGCACAGATACGCAGTATTTT. It encodes CASSLGGPATLSTDTQYF.